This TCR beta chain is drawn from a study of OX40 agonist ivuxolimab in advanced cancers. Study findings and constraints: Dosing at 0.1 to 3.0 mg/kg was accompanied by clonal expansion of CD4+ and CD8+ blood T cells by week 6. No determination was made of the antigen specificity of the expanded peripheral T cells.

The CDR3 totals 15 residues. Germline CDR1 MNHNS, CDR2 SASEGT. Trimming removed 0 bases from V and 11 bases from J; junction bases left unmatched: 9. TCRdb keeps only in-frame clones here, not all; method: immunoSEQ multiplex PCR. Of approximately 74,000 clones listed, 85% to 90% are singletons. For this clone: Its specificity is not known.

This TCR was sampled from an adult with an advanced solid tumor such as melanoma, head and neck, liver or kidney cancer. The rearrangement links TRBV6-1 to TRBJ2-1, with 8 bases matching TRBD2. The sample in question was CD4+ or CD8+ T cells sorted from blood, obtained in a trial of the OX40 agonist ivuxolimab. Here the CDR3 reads CASSEALRGDQKQFF. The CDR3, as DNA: TGTGCCAGCAGTGAAGCGTTGCGGGGGGACCAGAAGCAGTTCTTC.